The rows below give T cell receptor beta chains drawn from one sample of a study of beta chain features in type 1 diabetes. Repertoires were generated with immunoSEQ multiplex PCR, while TCRdb's copy carries only in-frame clones and drops some. The sample contains about 660,000 clones, about 14% of which appear only once. The sequencing sample was made of naive CD4+ T cells from blood. The receptors were sampled from a man between 18 and 29 years old with type 1 diabetes. Each CDR3 is given with its conserved first and last residue. The D gene is left open where the match is weak. Only part of the rows carry a size: once, few, many, or a class if the clone is expanded.

d_call	v_call	j_call	clone_size	cdr3_nt	cdr3_aa
TRBD1	TRBV15	TRBJ2-7	NA	TGTGCCACCAGCAGGGGACAGGGCGGTATGTCCTACGAGCAGTACTTC	CATSRGQGGMSYEQYF
TRBD1	TRBV7-2	TRBJ2-4	NA	TGTGCCAGCAGCCTGTGGGACAGAATCAAAAACATTCAGTACTTC	CASSLWDRIKNIQYF
NA	TRBV6-5	TRBJ2-3	NA	TGTGCCAGCAGTTACCCTACGGAGGGGAAGACGCAGTATTTT	CASSYPTEGKTQYF
TRBD2	TRBV7-9	TRBJ2-7	NA	TGTGCCAGCAGCCCAATTGGACTAGCGGGAGTCTACGAGCAGTACTTC	CASSPIGLAGVYEQYF
TRBD1	TRBV7-9	TRBJ1-2	few	TGTGCCAGCAGCCTACAGGGGGCGGATGGCTACACCTTC	CASSLQGADGYTF
NA	TRBV5-6	TRBJ1-2	NA	TGTGCCAGCAGCCCCACCAGGACCAACCTCTATGGCTACACCTTC	CASSPTRTNLYGYTF
NA	TRBV6-1	TRBJ1-1	few	TGTGCCAGCACCCCCGGGGGGGTTGCAGCTTTCTTT	CASTPGGVAAFF
NA	TRBV29-1	TRBJ2-7	NA	TGCAGCGTTGTTAGCTCATACGAGCAGTACTTC	CSVVSSYEQYF
NA	TRBV5-1	TRBJ1-1	few	TGCGCCAGCAGCTTGGAGGCAGGGCCCACTGAAGCTTTCTTT	CASSLEAGPTEAFF
NA	TRBV18	TRBJ2-7	NA	TGTGCCAGCTCCCCGGACCGGACCTACGAGCAGTACTTC	CASSPDRTYEQYF
NA	TRBV23-1	TRBJ1-1	NA	TGCGCCAGCAGTCAATCTCAGAGAGGGATTCCTTCCGAGGACACTGAAGCTTTCTTT	CASSQSQRGIPSEDTEAFF
NA	TRBV6-5	TRBJ2-3	NA	TGTGCCAGCAGCCCCACATGGGTCACAGATACGCAGTATTTT	CASSPTWVTDTQYF
NA	TRBV5-1	TRBJ2-5	NA	TGCGCCAGCAGCCGAGGACGGGAAGAGACCCAGTACTTC	CASSRGREETQYF
NA	TRBV5-6	TRBJ1-2	few	TGTGCCAGCAGCTTGGAACAGGGCGATGGCTACACCTTC	CASSLEQGDGYTF
TRBD1	TRBV28	TRBJ2-1	NA	TGTGCCAGCAGTTCGGGACAGGGGTTGGGTGAGCAGTTCTTC	CASSSGQGLGEQFF
NA	TRBV11-3	TRBJ2-5	NA	TGTGCCAGCAGCTTTGGGGTCCAAGAGACCCAGTACTTC	CASSFGVQETQYF
NA	TRBV11-3	TRBJ2-7	NA	TGTGCCAGCTCAGACGGCTACTACGAGCAGTACTTC	CASSDGYYEQYF
NA	TRBV5-4	TRBJ1-1	NA	TGTGCCAGCAGCTTAGGTGTTACGAACACTGAAGCTTTCTTT	CASSLGVTNTEAFF
NA	TRBV15	TRBJ2-6	few	TGTGCCACCAGCAGAGACAGGACAGGGGCCAACGTCCTGACTTTC	CATSRDRTGANVLTF
NA	TRBV1	TRBJ2-5	NA	TGCACCAGCAGCCAAGATTTAGCGGGGGGGCCAGGCGAGACCCAGTACTTC	CTSSQDLAGGPGETQYF
NA	TRBV30	TRBJ2-6	few	TGTGCCTGGAAGGAGGGGGCCAACGTCCTGACTTTC	CAWKEGANVLTF
TRBD1	TRBV29-1	TRBJ2-2	NA	TGCAGCGTTGCGACAGGGGTGAACACCGGGGAGCTGTTTTTT	CSVATGVNTGELFF
TRBD2	TRBV7-2	TRBJ2-1	NA	TGTGCCAGCAGCTTAATGGCTAGCGGTAATGAGCAGTTCTTC	CASSLMASGNEQFF
TRBD1	TRBV7-2	TRBJ2-7	NA	TGTGCCAGCAGCTTAGGGCTACAGGGGTACCACGAGCAGTACTTC	CASSLGLQGYHEQYF
NA	TRBV4-3	TRBJ1-3	NA	TGCGCCAGCAAATCATTAGGGGGAAACACCATATATTTT	CASKSLGGNTIYF
NA	TRBV4-1	TRBJ2-7	NA	TGCGCCAGCAGCCAAGAAACGGGATACGAGCAGTACTTC	CASSQETGYEQYF
TRBD1	TRBV7-9	TRBJ2-2	NA	TGTGCCAGCAGCGGGAAGGGACAGGACACCGGGGAGCTGTTTTTT	CASSGKGQDTGELFF
NA	TRBV20-1	TRBJ2-1	few	TGCAGTGCTAGACTATACAATGAGCAGTTCTTC	CSARLYNEQFF
NA	TRBV4-3	TRBJ1-5	NA	TGCGCCAGCAGCCAAGAACAGGCCAATCAGCCCCAGCATTTT	CASSQEQANQPQHF
NA	TRBV30	TRBJ1-5	few	TGTGCCTGGAGTGTACTTTTCGGGTTCCAGCCCCAGCATTTT	CAWSVLFGFQPQHF
NA	TRBV7-2	TRBJ2-2	NA	TGTGCCAGCAGCCAGCGGGACATAGGGGAGCTGTTTTTT	CASSQRDIGELFF
NA	TRBV30	TRBJ1-1	few	TGTGCCTATTCGACCGTCAACACTGAAGCTTTCTTT	CAYSTVNTEAFF
NA	TRBV28	TRBJ2-1	few	TGTGCCAGCAGTCCACTCCTAAGGGGATACAATGAGCAGTTCTTC	CASSPLLRGYNEQFF
TRBD1	TRBV5-1	TRBJ2-1	few	TGCGCCAGCAGCTTGCGCCCAGGGGGCGGGGATGAGCAGTTCTTC	CASSLRPGGGDEQFF
NA	TRBV29-1	TRBJ2-3	NA	TGCAGCGTTGCTCTAACTCAGAGCCCGACGCAGTATTTT	CSVALTQSPTQYF
NA	TRBV5-1	TRBJ1-3	NA	TGCGCCAGCAGCGAGGGAAGTGGCTCTGGAAACACCATATATTTT	CASSEGSGSGNTIYF
TRBD2	TRBV7-2	TRBJ2-1	NA	TGTGCCAGCAGCTTAGGATGGTCTAGCGGGAAAAGGGTTCATGAGCAGTTCTTC	CASSLGWSSGKRVHEQFF
NA	TRBV9	TRBJ1-2	NA	TGTGCCAGCAGCGTAGGCAAATTATATGGCTACACCTTC	CASSVGKLYGYTF
TRBD2	TRBV10-3	TRBJ2-3	NA	TGTGCCATCCAGACTAGCGGGAGTACAGATACGCAGTATTTT	CAIQTSGSTDTQYF
NA	TRBV2	TRBJ2-7	NA	TGTGCCATGGGGGGACTCCCCCACGAGCAGTACTTC	CAMGGLPHEQYF
NA	TRBV6-5	TRBJ2-5	few	TGTGCCAGCAGTTACTCGGGGGAGCGGGAGACCCAGTACTTC	CASSYSGERETQYF
NA	TRBV6-5	TRBJ2-7	few	TGTGCCAGCAGTTACTCGAGGGGAAGCGAGCAGTACTTC	CASSYSRGSEQYF
NA	TRBV2	TRBJ1-4	few	TGTGCCAGCAGTGAATCAACAAACCGTGAGAGATTT	CASSESTNRERF
NA	TRBV18	TRBJ2-1	few	TGTGCCAGCTCACCACCGAATGAAAGGGATGGCAATGAGCAGTTCTTC	CASSPPNERDGNEQFF
NA	TRBV19	TRBJ2-2	few	TGTGCCAGTATACCGGGGAGGCAGAACACCGGGGAGCTGTTTTTT	CASIPGRQNTGELFF
NA	TRBV30	TRBJ1-1	few	TGTGCCTGGAGTCTGAACACTGAAGCTTTCTTT	CAWSLNTEAFF
NA	TRBV27	TRBJ2-3	NA	TGTGCCAGCAGTACTAGCAGGTCCACGCAGTATTTT	CASSTSRSTQYF
TRBD2	TRBV11-3	TRBJ2-1	NA	TGTGCCAGCAGCTTAGGTCCCACTAGCGGGAGTGGGAATGAGCAGTTCTTC	CASSLGPTSGSGNEQFF
NA	TRBV7-9	TRBJ1-2	NA	TGTGCCAGCAGCCCGCTCGGGGACATACTAAGCATGGGCTACACCTTC	CASSPLGDILSMGYTF
NA	TRBV4-2	TRBJ2-6	few	TGTGCCAGCAGCCAAGAGCGGCAGTGGGGACTCCTACTCTCTGGGGCCAACGTCCTGACTTTC	CASSQERQWGLLLSGANVLTF
TRBD2	TRBV29-1	TRBJ2-1	few	TGCAGCGCCCCACTAGCGGGGACTCACAATGAGCAGTTCTTC	CSAPLAGTHNEQFF
NA	TRBV10-3	TRBJ2-7	NA	TGTGCCATCCAGAGTAGGTTTGACTCCTACGAGCAGCACTTC	CAIQSRFDSYEQHF
NA	TRBV6-6	TRBJ2-5	few	TGTGCCAGCAGTTATTTCCTGTCGGAGACCCAGTACTTC	CASSYFLSETQYF
NA	TRBV5-1	TRBJ1-1	few	TGCGCCAGCAGCTTGGATGGGGCCCGGAGAACTGAAGCTTTCTTT	CASSLDGARRTEAFF
NA	TRBV2	TRBJ2-1	NA	TGTGCCAGCAGTGAGAGGCGGAAAACAACCTACAATGAGCAGTTCTTC	CASSERRKTTYNEQFF
TRBD1	TRBV6-1	TRBJ2-5	NA	TGTGCCATCAGTGAGTCTCGGGGACAGCCCCAAGAGACCCAGTACTTC	CAISESRGQPQETQYF
NA	TRBV5-1	TRBJ2-1	NA	TGCGCCAGCAGCTTGGGCAATGAGCAGTTCTTC	CASSLGNEQFF
NA	TRBV4-3	TRBJ2-5	few	TGCGCCAGCAGCCAACAGGGGAAGGAGACCCAGTACTTC	CASSQQGKETQYF
NA	TRBV6-6	TRBJ2-7	few	TGTGCCAGCAGTTACGGGGCTGCGCACGAGCAGTACTTC	CASSYGAAHEQYF